This TCR beta chain was identified during a study of blood T cell repertoires in COVID-19. At the level of the study: Sites across the United States, Italy and Spain contributed samples from acute and convalescent COVID-19. From T cells, B-cell-depleted T cells, or PBMCs came the material, which was cDNA or gDNA.

From germline, CDR1 is MGHDK and CDR2 SYGVNS. Trimming removed 8 bases from V and 5 bases from J, with 12 bases in between. The CDR3 spans 12 residues. In the source study's methods: How many nucleated cells were present was estimated from reference gene primer amplification. Repertoires were generated with immunoSEQ multiplex PCR, while TCRdb's copy carries only in-frame clones and drops some. V and J calls plus clone size are reproduced from that table; the DNA served to infer D and trimming. The sample yields 9,900 or so clones, roughly 87% seen once. Material: peripheral blood. This chain links TRBV25-1 with TRBJ1-2, with no clear D. The clonotype originates from a human donor in a cohort sampled during active COVID-19. The CDR3 DNA reads as TGTGCCAGCCTGGGAGTTCATTATGGCTACACCTTC. Translated, it gives CASLGVHYGYTF.